This TCR beta chain stems from a study of shared clonotypes between healthy human individuals (dated by TCRdb to 2020 to 2021). Regarding the research as a whole: The cohort included a few men and a couple of women between 18 and 49 years of age. For each donor, CD4 naive and CD4 memory were each given three plates, CD8 naive was given two plates, and CD8 memory was given one plate. To estimate repertoire size and how much clonotypes are shared between individuals, the study performed deep sequencing of blood TCR repertoires from about five healthy adults. To increase sequencing depth and limit assay-specific biases, different laboratories used diverse techniques to prepare libraries and sequence TCR repertoires. Leukapheresis yielded between about 0.8 and 8.9 billion PBMCs per donor.

For the CD8 naive samples, CD45RO-negative cells were positively selected for CCR7, yielding a CD45RA+CCR7+ population from which TemRA cells were excluded. The donors were healthy, HIV-negative adults who had no recently reported acute infections or vaccinations. All donors were Caucasian adults living in Nashville, Tennessee, USA. Blood was obtained by leukapheresis, after which PBMCs were separated by Ficoll-Histopaque density gradient centrifugation and cryopreserved in liquid nitrogen vapor phase. Purity and quantity of every magnetically sorted T cell population were checked by analytical flow cytometry. Genomic DNA was isolated from every sorted fraction and measured by UV absorbance on a Nanodrop 2000c. The germline V gene (reference sequence) yields MNHNY for CDR1 and SVGAGI for CDR2. V and J lose 2 bases and 5 bases, and a span of 4 bases separates them. From the cysteine through the phenylalanine, the CDR3 covers 12 amino acids. Only the CDR3 DNA stays, 36 bases, in frame from base 1.

Using the deep immunoSEQ assay, multiplex PCR amplified TCR CDR3 regions from genomic DNA. Extracted genomic DNA from each cell subset was spread evenly across all wells of several immunoSEQ 96-well plates, with each plate serving as a replicate. For sorted subsets, about 200 ng genomic DNA, equal to some 28,000 T cell genomes, was loaded into each replicate PCR. Purified libraries were quantified with a Qubit 3.0 fluorometer, sized on a Bioanalyzer 2100, and re-quantified with the KAPA Library Quantification kit. Every immunoSEQ 96-well plate was sequenced on a dedicated single-read 150-cycle Illumina NextSeq 550 flow cell. Regarding the original processing steps: Because the immunoSEQ output included only junctional sequences and no quality scores, the filtering could not be the same as the filtering used for full-length reads. To assign V/J genes and CDR3, sequences were annotated using PyIR, a Python wrapper for IgBLAST v1.9, with IMGT germline references. Reads were filtered out if the reads had weak V/J assignments (E-value above 1e-6), no CDR3, stop codons, out-of-frame junctions, or ambiguous translated residues. V3J clonotypes were defined as sequences sharing the same inferred V gene, J gene, and CDR3 amino acid sequence. The percentage overlap between two repertoires was calculated by dividing the number of shared unique clonotypes by the size of the smaller repertoire. Repertoire richness was assessed with RTK rarefaction, the Chao1 estimator, and Recon v2.1 estimates of unobserved clonotypes. Generation probabilities were computed with OLGA for all TCRbeta clonotypes obtained by the gDNA method from four donors. The immuneACCESS repertoire file appears here via TCRdb, limited to in-frame rearrangements. These files lack a portion of the clones; in checked studies, under half of the deficit traces to unresolved V genes, and the cause of the others is not known. V and J calls and clone size are copied from that table; D and trimming were computed from the DNA. The sample yields some 2.1 million clones; around 95% were counted once. 1.5% to 2% of the sample belongs to the ten largest clones.

On the study overall, not on this receptor specifically: Naive subsets generally had larger estimated clonotype richness than memory subsets. Pairwise subsampling led to the expectation that sequencing depth would affect the degree of clonotype sharing among donors. The small number of donors limited the genetic and exposure-history diversity represented. Only blood was sampled, and tissue TCR repertoires likely differ from those in blood. Clonotypes shared by all four sorted-subset donors showed higher generation probabilities than non-shared clonotypes. Even with the large sequencing depth, rarefaction of the sorted-subset datasets indicated that sequencing was incomplete. Sharing across four donors was observed for approximately 5% of naive CD4, 3.5% of naive CD8, over 2% of memory CD4, and over 0.3% of memory CD8 clonotypes.

In regard to this clone: There is no known antigen for this receptor. It has no much larger one-base neighbor in the sample; base qualities were not kept.

Recombination connected TRBV6-6 to TRBJ2-1, with the D gene call left open. The sequenced sample consisted of naive CD8+ T cells from PBMCs. Interpreted using the paper, the cell subset or site label stands for: CD45RA+CCR7+. The TCR sequence derives from a man between 18 and 29 years old in good health. Some clones in this sample may be carry-over from other donors' samples. Here is the DNA: TGTGCCAGCAGTTACGGGGACAATGAGCAGTTCTTC. Its product reads: CASSYGDNEQFF.